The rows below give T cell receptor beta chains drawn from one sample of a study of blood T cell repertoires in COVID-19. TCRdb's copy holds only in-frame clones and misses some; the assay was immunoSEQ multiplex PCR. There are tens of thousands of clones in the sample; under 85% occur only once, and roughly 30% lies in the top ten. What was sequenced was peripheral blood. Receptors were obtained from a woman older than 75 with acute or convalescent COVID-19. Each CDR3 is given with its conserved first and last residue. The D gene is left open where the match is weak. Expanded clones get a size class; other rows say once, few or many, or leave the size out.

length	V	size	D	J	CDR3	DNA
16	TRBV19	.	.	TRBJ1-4	CASSRRIRDFNEKLFF	TGTGCCAGTAGTAGACGGATCCGGGATTTTAATGAAAAACTGTTTTTT
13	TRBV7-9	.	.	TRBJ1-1	CASNREINTEAFF	TGTGCCTCCAACCGGGAAATAAACACTGAAGCTTTCTTT
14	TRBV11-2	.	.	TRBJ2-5	CASSKNAGQETQYF	TGTGCCAGCAGCAAAAACGCAGGACAAGAGACCCAGTACTTC
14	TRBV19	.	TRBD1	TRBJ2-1	CASRDRGPQYEQFF	TGTGCCAGTAGAGACAGGGGGCCCCAGTATGAGCAGTTCTTC
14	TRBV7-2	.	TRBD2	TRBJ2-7	CASSSGGLEYEQYF	TGTGCCAGCAGCTCGGGGGGACTCGAATACGAGCAGTACTTC
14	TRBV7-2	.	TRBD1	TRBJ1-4	CASSRDRGEEKLFF	TGTGCCAGCAGCCGGGACAGGGGGGAGGAAAAACTGTTTTTT
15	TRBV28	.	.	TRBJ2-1	CASSSRDRYYNEQFF	TGTGCCAGCAGTTCCAGAGACAGGTACTACAATGAGCAGTTCTTC
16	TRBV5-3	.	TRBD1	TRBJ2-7	CARSPEDRGRGFEQYF	TGTGCCAGAAGCCCAGAAGACAGGGGGCGCGGGTTCGAGCAGTACTTC
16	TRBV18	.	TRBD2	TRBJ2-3	CASSLMTSGNTDTQYF	TGTGCCAGCTCACTAATGACTAGCGGGAACACAGATACGCAGTATTTT
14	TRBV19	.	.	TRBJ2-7	CASSIAYDSYEQYF	TGTGCCAGTAGTATTGCCTACGACAGCTACGAGCAGTACTTC
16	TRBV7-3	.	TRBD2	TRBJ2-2	CASSLAGGHNTGELFF	TGTGCCAGCAGCTTAGCGGGAGGACATAACACCGGGGAGCTGTTTTTT
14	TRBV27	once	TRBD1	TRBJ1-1	CASSSPDRATEAFF	TGTGCCAGCAGTTCCCCGGACAGGGCCACTGAAGCTTTCTTT
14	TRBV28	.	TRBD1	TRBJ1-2	CASSPGDRYYGYTF	TGTGCCAGCAGTCCGGGGGACAGATACTATGGCTACACCTTC
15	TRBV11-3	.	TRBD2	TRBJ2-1	CASSLLTSGRNEQFF	TGTGCCAGCAGCTTACTCACTAGCGGGAGGAATGAGCAGTTCTTC
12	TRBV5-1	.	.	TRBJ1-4	CASSPDFEKLFF	TGCGCCAGCAGCCCAGATTTTGAAAAACTGTTTTTT
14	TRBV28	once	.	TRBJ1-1	CASRLLRGGGEAFF	TGTGCCAGCAGACTACTGCGGGGAGGGGGTGAAGCTTTCTTT
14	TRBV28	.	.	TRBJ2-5	CASSEGTRQETQYF	TGTGCCAGCAGCGAGGGGACACGTCAAGAGACCCAGTACTTC